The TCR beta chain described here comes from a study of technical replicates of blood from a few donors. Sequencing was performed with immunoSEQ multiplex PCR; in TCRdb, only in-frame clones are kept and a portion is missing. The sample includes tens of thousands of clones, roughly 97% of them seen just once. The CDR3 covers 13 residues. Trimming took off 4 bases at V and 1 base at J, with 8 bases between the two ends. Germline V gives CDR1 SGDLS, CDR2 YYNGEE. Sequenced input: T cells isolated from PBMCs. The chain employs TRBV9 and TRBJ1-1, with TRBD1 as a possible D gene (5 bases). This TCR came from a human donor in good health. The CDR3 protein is CASSLGQNTEAFF. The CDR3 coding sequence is TGTGCCAGCAGCCTAGGACAGAACACTGAAGCTTTCTTT.